The entry below describes one TCR beta chain. The antigen remains unidentified. This CDR3 spans 11 amino acids. Trimming removed 8 bases at V and 7 bases at J, with 8 bases between. Looked up from germline, CDR1 is SNHLY and CDR2 is FYNNEI. The record originates from a study of shared clonotypes between healthy human individuals. Study at large: Samples came from two female and a few male donors aged 18 to 49. General study results and limits: Sequencing depth was expected to affect clonotype sharing among donors.

Generated by immunoSEQ multiplex PCR, the TCRdb table keeps only in-frame clones and is missing some. The sample contains more than 2,000,000 clones, around 94% of which appear only once. Donors had no recently reported acute infections or vaccinations and were HIV-negative. The TCR comes from a man between 18 and 29 years old in good health. Sample: naive CD4+ T cells sorted from blood. Subset in this sample: CD45RA+ positively selected. The chain carries TRBV2 and TRBJ1-4; no firm D call. CDR3 amino acids: CASRFGEKLFF. The DNA of the CDR3 is TGTGCCAGCCGGTTTGGTGAAAAACTGTTTTTT.